These 18 T cell receptor beta chains came from one sample sequenced in a study of T cell responses to AZD1222 COVID-19 vaccine. The table came from immunoSEQ multiplex PCR; TCRdb's copy has only in-frame clones and leaves some out. The table has more than 50,000 clones, nearly 90% seen once. The sample was peripheral blood, taken on day 0 of AZD1222 vaccination. The receptors derive from an adult in good health.

This clone occurred once. The J gene is TRBJ1-6, the V gene TRBV6-5, with TRBD1 as a possible D gene (5 bases). The V and J ends lost 7 bases and 9 bases respectively, with 13 bases between them. From germline, CDR1 is MNHEY and CDR2 SVGAGI. CDR3 length equals 13 residues. CDR3 sequence (DNA): TGTGCCAGCAATGGCAGGGAGGGTTCACCCCTCCACTTT. Its protein is CASNGREGSPLHF.

V usage is TRBV19 and J usage is TRBJ1-2, with 10 bases fitting TRBD1. The germline V gene encodes CDR1 LNHDA and CDR2 SQIVND (reference sequence). Unmatched junction bases numbered 2, after V lost 3 bases and J lost 4 bases. The CDR3 is made up of 14 amino acids. CDR3 coding DNA: TGTGCCAGTAGTATGGGACAGGGGTCCTATGGCTACACCTTC. Its translation is CASSMGQGSYGYTF.

The V gene is TRBV29-1, the J gene TRBJ2-2; D ambiguous. CDR1 is SQVTM and CDR2 is ANQGSEA in the germline V gene. The CDR3 extends over 14 amino acids. V lost 1 base and J 4 bases, leaving 10 bases between the germline ends. The CDR3: CSVEGTRPTGELFF. The CDR3 DNA is TGCAGCGTTGAAGGGACCCGTCCCACCGGGGAGCTGTTTTTT.

The chain recombines TRBV29-1 with TRBJ2-3; D is unclear. The CDR3 runs 10 residues. Germline V gene lookup returns CDR1 SQVTM and CDR2 ANQGSEA. The V end was cut by 5 bases, the J end by 8 bases, with 8 bases between. The CDR3: CSVTARTQYF. In nucleotides, the CDR3 is TGCAGCGTTACCGCCCGTACGCAGTATTTT.

This chain joins TRBV7-7 and TRBJ2-2; maybe TRBD2 (6 bases). The V gene lost 5 bases and the J gene lost 5 bases, with 18 bases spanning the gap. Germline V gene lookup returns CDR1 SSHAT and CDR2 FNYEAQ (reference sequence). This CDR3 is built from 16 residues. In DNA form, the CDR3 reads TGTGCCAGCAGCCCGCTACTAGGAAGCGGGACCGGGGAGCTGTTTTTT. Residues: CASSPLLGSGTGELFF.

V usage is TRBV5-4 and J usage is TRBJ2-5, with 8 bases identical to TRBD2. Germline V gives CDR1 SGHNT, CDR2 YYREEE (reference sequence). V was clipped by 4 bases and J by 5 bases; unmatched bases: 1. The CDR3 covers 12 residues. CDR3 nucleotide sequence: TGTGCCAGCAGCCGGGAGGGGGAGACCCAGTACTTC. Translation: CASSREGETQYF.

This chain connects TRBV2 to TRBJ1-3; D is uncertain. This CDR3 is 14 amino acids long. The V gene lost 6 bases and the J gene lost 4 bases, with 13 bases spanning the gap. CDR1 is SNHLY, CDR2 FYNNEI, per germline. In DNA, the CDR3 is TGTGCCAGCAGGGGCCTCATGGGGGGAAACACCATATATTTT. Protein product: CASRGLMGGNTIYF.

The chain is built from TRBV12-3 or TRBV12-4 and TRBJ1-3; D gene ambiguous. Trimming removed 3 bases at V and 4 bases at J, with 4 bases between. This CDR3 is 12 amino acids long. DNA for the CDR3: TGTGCCAGCAGTTTCTACGGAAACACCATATATTTT. Translation gives CASSFYGNTIYF.

V usage is TRBV7-9 and J usage is TRBJ1-2; 7 nucleotides align to TRBD1. The CDR3 length is 13 residues. CDR1 is SEHNR and CDR2 is FQNEAQ in the germline V gene (reference sequence). With 1 base clipped from V and 10 bases from J, the junction kept 6 bases outside the gene matches. CDR3 DNA: TGTGCCAGCAGCTTAGGGACAGGAGGGGACTACACCTTC. This translates into CASSLGTGGDYTF.

This clone was observed a few times. The V gene is TRBV15, the J gene TRBJ2-7; D remains unclear. CDR3 length: 14 amino acids. The V end was cut by 0 bases, the J end by 7 bases, with 13 bases between. Germline V gene data show CDR1 as LNHNV and CDR2 as YYDKDF (reference sequence). The CDR3 protein is CATSRDPGAWEQYF. CDR3 coding DNA: TGTGCCACCAGCAGAGATCCTGGAGCTTGGGAGCAGTACTTC.

Only one count was recorded for this clone. This chain links TRBV10-3 with TRBJ1-1; 10 bases agree with TRBD1. The CDR3 runs to 14 residues. Trimming cost V 6 bases and J 3 bases; bases outside gene matches: 4. Germline V gene sequence: CDR1 ENHRY, CDR2 SYGVKD. CDR3 in DNA: TGTGCCATCAGCCAGGACAGGGGGTACACTGAAGCTTTCTTT. This gives the protein CAISQDRGYTEAFF.

The J gene is TRBJ2-2, the V gene TRBV6-5; 9 positions match TRBD2. This CDR3 is 14 amino acids long. Germline V gene lookup returns CDR1 MNHEY and CDR2 SVGAGI. Trimming cost V 6 bases and J 4 bases; bases outside gene matches: 3. The DNA of the CDR3 is TGTGCCAGCAGGGCGGGACTAGCCACCGGGGAGCTGTTTTTT. Protein: CASRAGLATGELFF.

This chain joins TRBV5-4 and TRBJ1-3, with D unclear. The germline gives CDR1 SGHNT, CDR2 YYREEE (reference sequence). CDR3 length: 16 residues. V shed 4 bases and J shed 0 bases, with 14 bases lying between them. The CDR3 sequence is CASSAGLASSGNTIYF. The CDR3 region has the DNA TGTGCCAGCAGCGCGGGTCTTGCCTCCTCTGGAAACACCATATATTTT.

The CDR3 DNA reads TGTGCCAGCAGAGAGGAGGGAGCGAATAATTCACCCCTCCACTTT. Encoded protein: CASREEGANNSPLHF. The V gene is TRBV6-4, the J gene TRBJ1-6; D is uncertain. Germline V lookup: CDR1 MRHNA, CDR2 SNTAGT. V was shortened by 6 bases and J by 5 bases, with 14 bases between the two germline ends. The CDR3 covers 15 residues.

The chain has TRBV9 and TRBJ2-1, with unresolved D. The CDR3 extends over 11 amino acids. The V gene's germline CDR1 is SGDLS and CDR2 YYNGEE. The V end was cut by 3 bases, the J end by 7 bases, with 5 bases between. The CDR3 sequence is CASSGLNEQFF. The CDR3 bases are TGTGCCAGCAGCGGCTTAAATGAGCAGTTCTTC.

Comments on this clone: Other DNA sequences in the same sample also yield this CDR3. The chain is built from TRBV28 and TRBJ2-7; D gene ambiguous. Germline CDR1 reads MDHEN; CDR2 reads SYDVKM. The CDR3 consists of 11 residues. Trimming removed 3 bases from V and 3 bases from J, with 3 bases in between. The CDR3: CASSLDYEQYF. The CDR3 DNA follows: TGTGCCAGCAGTTTGGACTACGAGCAGTACTTC.

The chain combines TRBV6-5 with TRBJ1-5, with a possible D match to TRBD1 (5 bases). Germline values: CDR1 MNHEY, CDR2 SVGAGI. The CDR3 has 15 residues. Trimming shortened V by 6 bases and J by 2 bases, and 14 bases separated the two germline ends. CDR3 DNA: TGTGCCAGCAGCCCCGGGCAGGGAGGCAATCAGCCCCAGCATTTT. Its translation is CASSPGQGGNQPQHF.

The sample holds one count of this clone. The V call is TRBV4-3, the J call TRBJ2-4; either TRBD1 or TRBD2 may fit D (5 bases each). Trimming shortened V by 1 base and J by 8 bases, and 15 bases separated the two germline ends. Germline V gives CDR1 LGHNA, CDR2 YSLEER. The CDR3 spans 15 residues. CDR3 sequence reads: CASSQGQGRGYIQYF. CDR3 bases: TGCGCCAGCAGCCAAGGTCAGGGTCGAGGGTACATTCAGTACTTC.